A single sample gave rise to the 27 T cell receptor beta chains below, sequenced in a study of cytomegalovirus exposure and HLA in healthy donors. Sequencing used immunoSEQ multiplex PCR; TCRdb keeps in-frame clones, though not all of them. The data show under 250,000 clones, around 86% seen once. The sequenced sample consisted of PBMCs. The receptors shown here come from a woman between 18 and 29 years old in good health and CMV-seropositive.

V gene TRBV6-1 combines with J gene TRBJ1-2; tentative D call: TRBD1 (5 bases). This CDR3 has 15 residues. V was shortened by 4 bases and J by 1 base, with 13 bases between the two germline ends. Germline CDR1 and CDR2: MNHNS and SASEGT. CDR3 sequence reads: CASSVLDTINYGYTF. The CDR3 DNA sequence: TGTGCCAGCAGTGTCTTGGACACGATTAACTATGGCTACACCTTC.

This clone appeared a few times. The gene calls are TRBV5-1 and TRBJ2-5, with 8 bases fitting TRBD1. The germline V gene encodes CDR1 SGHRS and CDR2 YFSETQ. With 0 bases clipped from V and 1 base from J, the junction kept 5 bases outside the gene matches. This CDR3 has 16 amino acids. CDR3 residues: CASSLGSTGGQETQYF. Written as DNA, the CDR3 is TGCGCCAGCAGCTTGGGATCTACAGGGGGCCAAGAGACCCAGTACTTC.

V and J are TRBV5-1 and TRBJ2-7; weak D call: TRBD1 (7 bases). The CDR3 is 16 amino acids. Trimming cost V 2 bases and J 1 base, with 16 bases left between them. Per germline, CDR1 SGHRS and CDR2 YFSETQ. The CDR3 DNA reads TGCGCCAGCAGCTTACCTCTGACAGGGAGGTCCTACGAGCAGTACTTC. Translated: CASSLPLTGRSYEQYF.

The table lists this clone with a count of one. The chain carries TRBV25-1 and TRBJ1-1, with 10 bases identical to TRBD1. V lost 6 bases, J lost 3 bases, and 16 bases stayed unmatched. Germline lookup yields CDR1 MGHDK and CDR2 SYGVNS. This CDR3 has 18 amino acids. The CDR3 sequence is CASRTSFPGQGRDTEAFF. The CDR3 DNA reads TGTGCCAGCAGGACAAGCTTTCCGGGACAGGGGAGGGACACTGAAGCTTTCTTT.

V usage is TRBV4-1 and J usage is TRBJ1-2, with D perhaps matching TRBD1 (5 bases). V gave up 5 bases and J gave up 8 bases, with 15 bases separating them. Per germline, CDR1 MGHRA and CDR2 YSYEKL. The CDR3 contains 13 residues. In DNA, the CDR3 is TGCGCCAGCAGCTATGGGACTTGGGGGGGCTACACCTTC. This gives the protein CASSYGTWGGYTF.

In nucleotides, the CDR3 is TGCGCCAGCAGCCAAGTGGAGACCGGGGTGGATGAGCAGTTCTTC. The encoded protein is CASSQVETGVDEQFF. V is TRBV4-1 and J is TRBJ2-1; a possible D gene is TRBD2 (5 bases). Germline V gives CDR1 MGHRA, CDR2 YSYEKL. The CDR3 is made up of 15 amino acids. The V end lost 1 base, the J end lost 8 bases, and 15 bases lay between the germline ends.

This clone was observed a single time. CDR3 sequence: CASSLEIAGGPYEQYF. The CDR3 nucleotides read TGTGCCAGCAGTTTAGAAATCGCGGGAGGCCCCTACGAGCAGTACTTC. The chain joins TRBV28 to TRBJ2-7; 8 bases map to TRBD2. Germline CDR1 MDHEN, CDR2 SYDVKM. The CDR3 covers 16 residues. The J segment lost 2 bases and the V segment lost 2 bases, leaving 8 bases of the junction unmatched.

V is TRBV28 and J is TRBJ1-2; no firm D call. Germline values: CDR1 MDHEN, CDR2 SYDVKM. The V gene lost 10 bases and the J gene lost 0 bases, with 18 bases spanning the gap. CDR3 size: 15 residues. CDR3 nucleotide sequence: TGTGCCACCACCCCCCGCGGGTCTACTAACTATGGCTACACCTTC. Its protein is CATTPRGSTNYGYTF.

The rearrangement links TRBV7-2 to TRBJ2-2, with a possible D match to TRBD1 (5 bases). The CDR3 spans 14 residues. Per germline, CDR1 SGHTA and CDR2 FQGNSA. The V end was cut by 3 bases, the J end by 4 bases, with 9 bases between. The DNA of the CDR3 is TGTGCCAGCAGCTTGGGGCTACTCACCGGGGAGCTGTTTTTT. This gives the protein CASSLGLLTGELFF.

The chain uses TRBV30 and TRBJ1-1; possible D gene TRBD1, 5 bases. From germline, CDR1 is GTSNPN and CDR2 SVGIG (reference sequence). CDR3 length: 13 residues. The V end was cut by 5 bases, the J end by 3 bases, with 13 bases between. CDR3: CAWSLQDDTEAFF. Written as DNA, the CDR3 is TGTGCCTGGTCCTTACAGGATGACACTGAAGCTTTCTTT.

The CDR3 is CASHARGGEQYF. In DNA form, the CDR3 reads TGTGCCAGCCACGCCCGGGGAGGGGAGCAGTACTTC. This chain links TRBV28 with TRBJ2-7; 7 bases are a match to TRBD2. CDR1 is MDHEN, CDR2 SYDVKM, per germline. This CDR3 region has 12 residues. Trimming at V came to 8 bases and at J to 7 bases, leaving 8 bases not matched to a gene.

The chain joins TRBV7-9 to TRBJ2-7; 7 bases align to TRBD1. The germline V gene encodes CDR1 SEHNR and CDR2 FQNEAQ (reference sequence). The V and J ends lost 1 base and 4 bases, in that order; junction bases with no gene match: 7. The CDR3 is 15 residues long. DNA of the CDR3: TGTGCCAGCAGCTTAGGTCTGGGACAGAGATACGAGCAGTACTTC. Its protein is CASSLGLGQRYEQYF.

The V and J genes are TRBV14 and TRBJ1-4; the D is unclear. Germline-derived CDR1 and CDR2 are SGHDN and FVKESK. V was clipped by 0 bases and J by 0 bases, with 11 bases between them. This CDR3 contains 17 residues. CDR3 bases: TGTGCCAGCAGCCAAGACATTACTGGAGCAACTAATGAAAAACTGTTTTTT. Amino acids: CASSQDITGATNEKLFF.

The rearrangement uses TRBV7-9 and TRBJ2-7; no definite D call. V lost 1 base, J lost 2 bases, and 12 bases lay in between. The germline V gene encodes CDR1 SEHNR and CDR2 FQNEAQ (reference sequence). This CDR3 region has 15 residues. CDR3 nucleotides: TGTGCCAGCAGCTTAGGGTCGGTGAGAACCTACGAGCAGTACTTC. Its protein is CASSLGSVRTYEQYF.

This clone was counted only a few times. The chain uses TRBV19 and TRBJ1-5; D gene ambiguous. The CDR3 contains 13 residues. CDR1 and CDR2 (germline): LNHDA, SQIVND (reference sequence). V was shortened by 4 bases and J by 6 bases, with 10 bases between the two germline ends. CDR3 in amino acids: CASSTGLRQPQHF. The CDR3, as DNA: TGTGCCAGTAGTACTGGGCTCCGTCAGCCCCAGCATTTT.

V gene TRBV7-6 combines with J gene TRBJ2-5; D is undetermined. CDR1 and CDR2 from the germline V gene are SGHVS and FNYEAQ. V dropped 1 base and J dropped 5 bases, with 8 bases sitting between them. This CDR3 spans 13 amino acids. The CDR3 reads CASSLVWSETQYF. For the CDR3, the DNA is TGTGCCAGCAGCTTAGTATGGAGCGAGACCCAGTACTTC.

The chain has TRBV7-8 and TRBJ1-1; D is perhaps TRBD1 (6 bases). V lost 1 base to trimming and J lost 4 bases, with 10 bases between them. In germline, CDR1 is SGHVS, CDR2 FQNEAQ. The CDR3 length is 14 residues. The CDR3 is CASSLDTGSTEAFF. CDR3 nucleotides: TGTGCCAGCAGCTTAGACACAGGGAGCACTGAAGCTTTCTTT.

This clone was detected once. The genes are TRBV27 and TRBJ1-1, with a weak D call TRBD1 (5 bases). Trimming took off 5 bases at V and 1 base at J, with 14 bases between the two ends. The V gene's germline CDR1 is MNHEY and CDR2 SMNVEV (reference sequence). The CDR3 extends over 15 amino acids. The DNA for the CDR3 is TGTGCCAGCAGTCCGAATCCAGGGCCGAACACTGAAGCTTTCTTT. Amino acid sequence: CASSPNPGPNTEAFF.

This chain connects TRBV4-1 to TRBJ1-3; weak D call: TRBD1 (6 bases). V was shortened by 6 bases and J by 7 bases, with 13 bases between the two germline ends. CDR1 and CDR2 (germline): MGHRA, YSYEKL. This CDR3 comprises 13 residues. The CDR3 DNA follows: TGCGCCAGCAGTCAAACAGGGCAGAACACCATATATTTT. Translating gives CASSQTGQNTIYF.

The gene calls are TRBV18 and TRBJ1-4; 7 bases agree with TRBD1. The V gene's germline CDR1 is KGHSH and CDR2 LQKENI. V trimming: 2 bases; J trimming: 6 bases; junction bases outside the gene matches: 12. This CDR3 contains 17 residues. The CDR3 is CASSPGLTGTADEKLFF. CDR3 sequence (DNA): TGTGCCAGCTCACCAGGGTTGACCGGGACAGCTGATGAAAAACTGTTTTTT. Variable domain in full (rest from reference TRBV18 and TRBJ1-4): NAGVMQNPRHLVRRRGQEARLRCSPMKGHSHVYWYRQLPEEGLKFMVYLQKENIIDESGMPKERFSAEFPKEGPSILRIQQVVRGDSAAYFCASSPGLTGTADEKLFFGSGTQLSVL.

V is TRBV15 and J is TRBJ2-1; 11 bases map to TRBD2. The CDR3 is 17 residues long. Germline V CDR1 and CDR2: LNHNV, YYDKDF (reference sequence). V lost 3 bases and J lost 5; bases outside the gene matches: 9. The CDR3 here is CATSRAVAGGRNNEQFF. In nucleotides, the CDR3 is TGTGCCACCAGCAGGGCTGTAGCGGGAGGGCGAAACAATGAGCAGTTCTTC.

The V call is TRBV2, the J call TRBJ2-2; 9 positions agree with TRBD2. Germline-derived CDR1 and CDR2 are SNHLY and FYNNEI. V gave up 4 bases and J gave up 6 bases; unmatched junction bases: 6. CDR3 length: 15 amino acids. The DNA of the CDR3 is TGTGCCAGCAGTGCCGCTAGCGGGATTCCCGGGGAGCTGTTTTTT. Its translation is CASSAASGIPGELFF.

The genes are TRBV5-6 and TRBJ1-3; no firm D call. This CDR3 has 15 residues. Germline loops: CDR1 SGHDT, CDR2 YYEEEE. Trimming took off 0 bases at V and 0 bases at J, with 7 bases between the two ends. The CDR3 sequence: CASSLERRSGNTIYF. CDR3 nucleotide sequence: TGTGCCAGCAGCTTGGAGCGGCGCTCTGGAAACACCATATATTTT.

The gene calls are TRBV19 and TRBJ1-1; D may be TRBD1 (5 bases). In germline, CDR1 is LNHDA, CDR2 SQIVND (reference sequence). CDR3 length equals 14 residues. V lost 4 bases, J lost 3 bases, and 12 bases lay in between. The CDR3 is CASSTGGSDTEAFF. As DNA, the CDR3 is TGTGCCAGTAGTACCGGGGGGTCGGACACTGAAGCTTTCTTT.

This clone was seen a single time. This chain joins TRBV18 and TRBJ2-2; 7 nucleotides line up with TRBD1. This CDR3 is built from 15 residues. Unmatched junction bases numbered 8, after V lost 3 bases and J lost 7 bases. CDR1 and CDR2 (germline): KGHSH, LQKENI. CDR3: CASSPSGTAVGELFF. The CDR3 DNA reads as TGTGCCAGCTCACCGTCCGGGACAGCGGTCGGGGAGCTGTTTTTT.

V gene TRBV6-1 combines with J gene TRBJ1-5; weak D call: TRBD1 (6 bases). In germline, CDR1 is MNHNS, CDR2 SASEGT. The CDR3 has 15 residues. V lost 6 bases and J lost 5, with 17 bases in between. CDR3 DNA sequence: TGTGCCAGCAGGTCCACAGGGTGGGTTGATCAGCCCCAGCATTTT. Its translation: CASRSTGWVDQPQHF.

The chain's CDR3 is CASSPMGLAGGGANEQFF. In DNA, the CDR3 is TGTGCCAGCAGCCCCATGGGACTAGCGGGAGGGGGGGCGAATGAGCAGTTCTTC. The J gene is TRBJ2-1, the V gene TRBV7-6, with 16 nucleotides matching TRBD2. J was trimmed by 7 bases and V by 5 bases; bases with no gene match: 11. In germline, CDR1 is SGHVS, CDR2 FNYEAQ. The CDR3 runs 18 residues.